This T cell receptor (beta chain) was documented in a study of identical twins. Concerning this clonotype itself: The antigen remains unidentified.

Study observations and caveats: Conclusions relied on cross-sectional statistical analysis, not following the same donors. Alpha sequences that were out-of-frame and twin-shared showed an excess of low generation probability. Invariant MAIT and iNKT cells are populations that could partly confound zero-insertion analyses.

cDNA molecules carried unique molecular identifiers, and template switching added a universal primer site. MiXCR, run by TCRdb on the 5' RACE reads, gives a single entry per CDR3 protein. The sample consists of 450,000 or so distinct CDR3 sequences, 13% to 15% of them appearing once. The germline V gene encodes CDR1 DFQATT and CDR2 SNEGSKA (reference sequence). V lost 0 bases and J lost 5, with 20 bases in between. The CDR3 length is 17 residues. The same specimen was also included in a second study, on yellow fever vaccine responses in identical twins.

The sequencing input was CD4+ T cells sorted from blood. This clonotype was sampled from a young woman in good health. The chain carries TRBV20-1 and TRBJ2-1; D possibly uses TRBD1 or TRBD2 (5 bases each). The CDR3 spells CSAREGVGVVTDNEQFF. The DNA of the CDR3 is TGCAGTGCTAGAGAAGGTGTGGGGGTCGTGACCGACAATGAGCAGTTCTTC.